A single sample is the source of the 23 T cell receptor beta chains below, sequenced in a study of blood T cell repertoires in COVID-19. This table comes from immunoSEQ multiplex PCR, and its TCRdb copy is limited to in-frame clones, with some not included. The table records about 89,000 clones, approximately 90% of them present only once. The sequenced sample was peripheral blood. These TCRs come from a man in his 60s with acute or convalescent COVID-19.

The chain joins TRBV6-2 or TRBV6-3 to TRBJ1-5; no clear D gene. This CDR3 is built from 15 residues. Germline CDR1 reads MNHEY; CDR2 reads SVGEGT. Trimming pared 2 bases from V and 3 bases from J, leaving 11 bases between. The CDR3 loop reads CASSYGEVPNQPQHF. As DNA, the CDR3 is TGTGCCAGCAGTTACGGGGAGGTCCCCAATCAGCCCCAGCATTTT.

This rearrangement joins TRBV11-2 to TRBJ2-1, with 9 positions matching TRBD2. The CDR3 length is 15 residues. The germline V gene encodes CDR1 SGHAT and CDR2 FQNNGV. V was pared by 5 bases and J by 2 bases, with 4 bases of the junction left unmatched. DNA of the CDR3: TGTGCCAGCAGCGTTAGCGGGAGTGCCTACAATGAGCAGTTCTTC. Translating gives CASSVSGSAYNEQFF. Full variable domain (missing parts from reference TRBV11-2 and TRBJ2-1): EAGVAQSPRYKIIEKRQSVAFWCNPISGHATLYWYQQILGQGPKLLIQFQNNGVVDDSQLPKDRFSAERLKGVDSTLKIQPAKLEDSAVYLCASSVSGSAYNEQFFGPGTRLTVL.

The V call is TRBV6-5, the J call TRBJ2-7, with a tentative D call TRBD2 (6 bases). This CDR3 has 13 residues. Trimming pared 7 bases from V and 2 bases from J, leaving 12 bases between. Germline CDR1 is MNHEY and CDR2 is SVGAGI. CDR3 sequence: CASTGTLTYEQYF. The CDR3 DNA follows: TGTGCCAGCACAGGGACTCTGACCTACGAGCAGTACTTC.

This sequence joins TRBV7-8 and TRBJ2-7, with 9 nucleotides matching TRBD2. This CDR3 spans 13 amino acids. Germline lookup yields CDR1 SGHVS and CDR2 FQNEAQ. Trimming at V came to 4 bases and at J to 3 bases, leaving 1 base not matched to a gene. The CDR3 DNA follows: TGTGCCAGCAGCTGGACTAGCGACTACGAGCAGTACTTC. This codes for CASSWTSDYEQYF.

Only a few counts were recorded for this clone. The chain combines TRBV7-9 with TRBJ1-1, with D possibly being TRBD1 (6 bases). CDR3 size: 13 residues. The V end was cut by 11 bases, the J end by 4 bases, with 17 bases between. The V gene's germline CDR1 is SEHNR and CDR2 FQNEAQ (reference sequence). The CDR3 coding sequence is TGTGCCCTCCGTCGCAGGGGTAGCACTGAAGCTTTCTTT. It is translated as CALRRRGSTEAFF. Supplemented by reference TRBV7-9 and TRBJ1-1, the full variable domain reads DTGVSQNPRHKITKRGQNVTFRCDPISEHNRLYWYRQTLGQGPEFLTYFQNEAQLEKSRLLSDRFSAERPKGSFSTLEIQRTEQGDSAMYLCALRRRGSTEAFFGQGTRLTVV.

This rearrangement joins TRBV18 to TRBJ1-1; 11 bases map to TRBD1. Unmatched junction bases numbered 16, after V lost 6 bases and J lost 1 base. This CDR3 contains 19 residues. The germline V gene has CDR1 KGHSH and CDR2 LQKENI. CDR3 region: CASSPGPGQGDVRNTEAFF. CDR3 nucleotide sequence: TGTGCCAGCTCCCCAGGGCCGGGACAGGGGGACGTTAGGAACACTGAAGCTTTCTTT.

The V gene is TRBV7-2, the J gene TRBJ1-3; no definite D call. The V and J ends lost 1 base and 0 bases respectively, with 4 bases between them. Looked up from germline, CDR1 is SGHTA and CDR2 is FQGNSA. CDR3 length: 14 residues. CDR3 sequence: CASSLVNSGNTIYF. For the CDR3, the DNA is TGTGCCAGCAGCTTAGTAAACTCTGGAAACACCATATATTTT.

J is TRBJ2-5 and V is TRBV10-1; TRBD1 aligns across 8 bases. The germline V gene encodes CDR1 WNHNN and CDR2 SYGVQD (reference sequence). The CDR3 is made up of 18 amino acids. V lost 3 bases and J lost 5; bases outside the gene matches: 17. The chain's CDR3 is CASSEVFGSGQGVETQYF. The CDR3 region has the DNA TGCGCCAGCAGTGAAGTTTTTGGGAGTGGACAGGGTGTGGAGACCCAGTACTTC.

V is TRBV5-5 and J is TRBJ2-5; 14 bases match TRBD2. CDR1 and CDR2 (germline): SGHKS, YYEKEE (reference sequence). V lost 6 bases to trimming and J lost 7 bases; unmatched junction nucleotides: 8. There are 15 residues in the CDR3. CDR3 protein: CASNLGLAGVATQYF. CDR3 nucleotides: TGTGCCAGCAACCTGGGACTAGCGGGAGTGGCGACCCAGTACTTC. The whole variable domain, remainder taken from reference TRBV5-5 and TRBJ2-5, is DAGVTQSPTHLIKTRGQQVTLRCSPISGHKSVSWYQQVLGQGPQFIFQYYEKEERGRGNFPDRFSARQFPNYSSELNVNALLLGDSALYLCASNLGLAGVATQYFGPGTRLLVL.

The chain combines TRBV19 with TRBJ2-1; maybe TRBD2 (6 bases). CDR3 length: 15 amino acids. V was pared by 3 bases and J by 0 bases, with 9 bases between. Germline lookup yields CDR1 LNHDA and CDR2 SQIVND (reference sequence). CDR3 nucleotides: TGTGCCAGTAGTATCCGGGACTCCTCCTACAATGAGCAGTTCTTC. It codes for CASSIRDSSYNEQFF. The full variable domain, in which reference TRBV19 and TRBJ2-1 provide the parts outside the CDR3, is DGGITQSPKYLFRKEGQNVTLSCEQNLNHDAMYWYRQDPGQGLRLIYYSQIVNDFQKGDIAEGYSVSREKKESFPLTVTSAQKNPTAFYLCASSIRDSSYNEQFFGPGTRLTVL.

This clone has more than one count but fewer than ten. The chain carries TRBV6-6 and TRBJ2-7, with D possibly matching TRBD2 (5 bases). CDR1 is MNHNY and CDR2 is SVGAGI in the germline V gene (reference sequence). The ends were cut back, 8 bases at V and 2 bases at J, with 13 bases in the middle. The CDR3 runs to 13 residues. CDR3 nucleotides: TGTGCCAGCTCACGGGGTCAGACCTACGAGCAGTACTTC. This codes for CASSRGQTYEQYF.

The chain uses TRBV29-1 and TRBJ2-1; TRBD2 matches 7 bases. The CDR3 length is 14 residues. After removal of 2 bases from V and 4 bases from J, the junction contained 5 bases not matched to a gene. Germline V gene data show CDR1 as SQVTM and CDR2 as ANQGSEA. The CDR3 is CSVESGGGYNEQFF. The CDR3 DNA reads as TGCAGCGTTGAATCGGGGGGAGGATACAATGAGCAGTTCTTC.

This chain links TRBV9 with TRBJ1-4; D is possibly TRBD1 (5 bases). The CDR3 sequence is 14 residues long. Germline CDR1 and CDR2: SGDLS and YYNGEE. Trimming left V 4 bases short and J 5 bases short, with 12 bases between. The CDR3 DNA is TGTGCCAGCAGCCCCAGGGTGGAGAATGAAAAACTGTTTTTT. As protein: CASSPRVENEKLFF.

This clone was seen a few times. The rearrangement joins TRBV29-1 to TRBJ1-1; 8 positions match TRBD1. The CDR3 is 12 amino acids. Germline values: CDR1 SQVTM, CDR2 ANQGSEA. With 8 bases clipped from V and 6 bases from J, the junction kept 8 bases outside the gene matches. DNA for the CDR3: TGCAGCATAGGACAGGGACCACCTGAAGCTTTCTTT. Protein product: CSIGQGPPEAFF.

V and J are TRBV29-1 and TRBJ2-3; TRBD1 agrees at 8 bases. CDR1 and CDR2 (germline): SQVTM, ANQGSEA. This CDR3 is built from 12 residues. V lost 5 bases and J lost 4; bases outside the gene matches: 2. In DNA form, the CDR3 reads TGCAGCGTTAGGACAGGGCCAGATACGCAGTATTTT. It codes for CSVRTGPDTQYF.

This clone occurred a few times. CDR3 bases: TGTGCCACCCTAGGACAGAATAATTCACCCCTCCACTTT. Translation: CATLGQNNSPLHF. This sequence joins TRBV19 and TRBJ1-6, with D possibly TRBD1 on 6 matching bases. The CDR3 spans 13 residues. CDR1 is LNHDA, CDR2 SQIVND, per germline (reference sequence). With 10 bases removed from V and 5 bases from J, the gap between germline ends came to 12 bases.

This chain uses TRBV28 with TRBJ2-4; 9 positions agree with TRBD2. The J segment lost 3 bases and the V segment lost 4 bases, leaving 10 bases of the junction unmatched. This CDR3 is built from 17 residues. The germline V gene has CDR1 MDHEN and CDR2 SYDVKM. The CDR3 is CASSSAAGGSGKNIQYF. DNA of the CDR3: TGTGCCAGCAGTTCGGCCGCGGGGGGGTCTGGCAAAAACATTCAGTACTTC.

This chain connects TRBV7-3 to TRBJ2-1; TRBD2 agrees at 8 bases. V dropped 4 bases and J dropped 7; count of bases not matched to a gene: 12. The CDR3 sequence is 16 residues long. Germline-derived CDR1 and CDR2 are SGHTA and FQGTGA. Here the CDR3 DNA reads TGTGCCAGCAGCTCCGTCACTAGCGGCCTGGGGAATGAGCAGTTCTTC. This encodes CASSSVTSGLGNEQFF.

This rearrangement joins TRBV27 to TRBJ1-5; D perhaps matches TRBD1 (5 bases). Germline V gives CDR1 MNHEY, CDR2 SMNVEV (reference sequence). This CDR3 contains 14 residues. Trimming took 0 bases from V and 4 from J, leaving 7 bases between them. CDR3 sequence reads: CASSLSPGNQPQHF. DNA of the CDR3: TGTGCCAGCAGTTTATCTCCAGGGAATCAGCCCCAGCATTTT.

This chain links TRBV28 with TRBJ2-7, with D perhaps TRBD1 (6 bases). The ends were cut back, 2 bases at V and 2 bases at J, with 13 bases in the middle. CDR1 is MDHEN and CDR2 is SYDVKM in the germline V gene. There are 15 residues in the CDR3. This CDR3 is CASSLTGQLAYEQYF. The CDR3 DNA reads TGTGCCAGCAGTTTAACAGGACAGCTAGCCTACGAGCAGTACTTC.

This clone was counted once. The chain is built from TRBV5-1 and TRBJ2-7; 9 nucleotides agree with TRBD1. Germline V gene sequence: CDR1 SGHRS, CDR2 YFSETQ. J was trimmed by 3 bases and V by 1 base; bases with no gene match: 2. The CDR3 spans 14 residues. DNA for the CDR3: TGCGCCAGCAGCTTGCCGGGACAGGGCTACGAGCAGTACTTC. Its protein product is CASSLPGQGYEQYF.

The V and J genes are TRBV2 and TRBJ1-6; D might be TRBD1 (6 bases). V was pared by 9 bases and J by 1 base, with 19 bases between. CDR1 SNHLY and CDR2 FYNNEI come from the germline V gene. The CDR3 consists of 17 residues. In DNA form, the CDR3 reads TGTGCCAGAACACTATCACAGGGTCTTTCCTATAATTCACCCCTCCACTTT. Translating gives CARTLSQGLSYNSPLHF.

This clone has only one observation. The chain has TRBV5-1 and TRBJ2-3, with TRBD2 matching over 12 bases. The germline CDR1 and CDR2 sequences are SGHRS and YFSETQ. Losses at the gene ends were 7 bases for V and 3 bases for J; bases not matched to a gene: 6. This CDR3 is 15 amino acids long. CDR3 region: CASGLTSGGTDTQYF. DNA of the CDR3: TGCGCCAGCGGTTTGACTAGCGGGGGAACAGATACGCAGTATTTT.